These T cell receptor beta chains were read from a single sample in a study of T cell responses to AZD1222 COVID-19 vaccine. Using immunoSEQ multiplex PCR, the repertoire was profiled, and TCRdb retains in-frame clones only, with some absent. The table lists more than 95,000 clones, less than 95% of them singletons. The sample in question was peripheral blood, obtained on day 0 of MenACWY control vaccination. The receptors come from an adult in good health. The CDR3 runs from the conserved cysteine through the conserved F or W. Each record gives: D gene, V gene, J gene, clone size, CDR3 protein, CDR3 DNA. The D gene is left open where the match is weak. Where a row states a size, it is once, few, many or the class of an expanded clone; other rows omit it.

d_gene: -
v_gene: TRBV5-6
j_gene: TRBJ1-2
abundance: -
CDR3aa: CASSLGLDGYTF
CDR3nt: TGTGCCAGCAGCTTAGGTCTGGATGGCTACACCTTC

d_gene: TRBD1
v_gene: TRBV9
j_gene: TRBJ1-5
abundance: -
CDR3aa: CASSVTGGGQPQHF
CDR3nt: TGTGCCAGCAGCGTAACAGGGGGCGGTCAGCCCCAGCATTTT

d_gene: -
v_gene: TRBV4-2
j_gene: TRBJ2-3
abundance: -
CDR3aa: CASTRGVSSPDTQYF
CDR3nt: TGTGCCAGCACCCGGGGAGTTAGTTCCCCAGATACGCAGTATTTT

d_gene: TRBD1
v_gene: TRBV12-3/TRBV12-4
j_gene: TRBJ1-5
abundance: -
CDR3aa: CASTGQGGQPQHF
CDR3nt: TGTGCCAGCACGGGACAGGGGGGTCAGCCCCAGCATTTT

d_gene: -
v_gene: TRBV5-1
j_gene: TRBJ1-1
abundance: -
CDR3aa: CASSLRTDGTEAFF
CDR3nt: TGCGCCAGCAGCTTGCGGACAGATGGCACTGAAGCTTTCTTT

d_gene: TRBD2
v_gene: TRBV12-3/TRBV12-4
j_gene: TRBJ2-1
abundance: -
CDR3aa: CASSPSGRNEQFF
CDR3nt: TGTGCCAGCAGCCCCAGCGGGAGAAATGAGCAGTTCTTC

d_gene: TRBD1
v_gene: TRBV19
j_gene: TRBJ1-3
abundance: -
CDR3aa: CASSKQTGGLRNTIYF
CDR3nt: TGTGCCAGTAGTAAACAGACAGGGGGCTTAAGAAACACCATATATTTT

d_gene: TRBD1
v_gene: TRBV7-2
j_gene: TRBJ1-1
abundance: -
CDR3aa: CASSFAGGTEAFF
CDR3nt: TGTGCCAGCAGCTTCGCAGGGGGCACTGAAGCTTTCTTT

d_gene: -
v_gene: TRBV21-1
j_gene: TRBJ2-7
abundance: -
CDR3aa: CASRRVGGEQYF
CDR3nt: TGTGCCAGCAGGAGGGTTGGGGGCGAGCAGTACTTC

d_gene: -
v_gene: TRBV19
j_gene: TRBJ2-2
abundance: -
CDR3aa: CASSMGARGKDTGELFF
CDR3nt: TGTGCCAGTAGTATGGGGGCAAGGGGAAAAGACACCGGGGAGCTGTTTTTT

d_gene: -
v_gene: TRBV18
j_gene: TRBJ2-7
abundance: -
CDR3aa: CASSPPGPVSYEQYF
CDR3nt: TGTGCCAGCTCACCACCGGGACCCGTCTCCTACGAGCAGTACTTC

d_gene: -
v_gene: TRBV19
j_gene: TRBJ2-7
abundance: -
CDR3aa: CASSMAASAEQYF
CDR3nt: TGTGCCAGTAGTATGGCCGCCTCCGCCGAGCAGTACTTC

d_gene: -
v_gene: TRBV7-9
j_gene: TRBJ2-7
abundance: few
CDR3aa: CASSSLDNEQYF
CDR3nt: TGTGCCAGCAGCTCGTTGGACAACGAGCAGTACTTC

d_gene: -
v_gene: TRBV4-1
j_gene: TRBJ2-1
abundance: -
CDR3aa: CASSLRLELAHWEQFF
CDR3nt: TGCGCCAGCAGCCTCCGTCTAGAATTGGCCCATTGGGAGCAGTTCTTC

d_gene: -
v_gene: TRBV5-8
j_gene: TRBJ2-2
abundance: -
CDR3aa: CASSQNLGTTNTGELFF
CDR3nt: TGTGCCAGCAGCCAAAACCTCGGGACGACAAACACCGGGGAGCTGTTTTTT

d_gene: -
v_gene: TRBV5-4
j_gene: TRBJ2-1
abundance: -
CDR3aa: CASSPRVGAANEQFF
CDR3nt: TGTGCCAGCAGCCCCCGTGTGGGGGCGGCCAATGAGCAGTTCTTC

d_gene: TRBD2
v_gene: TRBV30
j_gene: TRBJ2-1
abundance: -
CDR3aa: CAWSSSLAGFLAEQFF
CDR3nt: TGTGCCTGGAGTTCCAGTCTAGCGGGATTTCTGGCTGAGCAGTTCTTC

d_gene: -
v_gene: TRBV5-8
j_gene: TRBJ1-4
abundance: -
CDR3aa: CASSPGIGSNEKLFF
CDR3nt: TGTGCCAGCAGCCCGGGTATAGGGAGTAATGAAAAACTGTTTTTT

d_gene: -
v_gene: TRBV19
j_gene: TRBJ1-1
abundance: -
CDR3aa: CATSGQGNTEAFF
CDR3nt: TGTGCCACCAGCGGGCAGGGAAACACTGAAGCTTTCTTT

d_gene: -
v_gene: TRBV6-1
j_gene: TRBJ2-2
abundance: -
CDR3aa: CASREENTGELFF
CDR3nt: TGTGCCAGCAGAGAAGAAAACACCGGGGAGCTGTTTTTT

d_gene: -
v_gene: TRBV19
j_gene: TRBJ1-5
abundance: few
CDR3aa: CASSIVHGNQPQHF
CDR3nt: TGTGCCAGTAGTATTGTCCATGGCAATCAGCCCCAGCATTTT

d_gene: TRBD2
v_gene: TRBV4-2
j_gene: TRBJ2-5
abundance: once
CDR3aa: CASSPHSPAGGPLETQYF
CDR3nt: TGTGCCAGCAGCCCGCACTCCCCCGCGGGAGGGCCGTTGGAGACCCAGTACTTC

d_gene: -
v_gene: TRBV12-3/TRBV12-4
j_gene: TRBJ1-5
abundance: -
CDR3aa: CASCRGGYQPQHF
CDR3nt: TGTGCAAGTTGCAGGGGAGGTTATCAGCCCCAGCATTTT

d_gene: -
v_gene: TRBV19
j_gene: TRBJ1-1
abundance: -
CDR3aa: CASSRGLGAEAFF
CDR3nt: TGTGCCAGTAGCCGGGGCCTCGGGGCTGAAGCTTTCTTT

d_gene: TRBD1
v_gene: TRBV5-6
j_gene: TRBJ2-5
abundance: -
CDR3aa: CASSLDRGRLGETQYF
CDR3nt: TGTGCCAGCAGCCTGGACAGGGGACGCCTTGGGGAGACCCAGTACTTC

d_gene: -
v_gene: TRBV6-1
j_gene: TRBJ1-2
abundance: -
CDR3aa: CASSEPYNYGYTF
CDR3nt: TGTGCCAGCAGTGAACCCTATAACTATGGCTACACCTTC

d_gene: -
v_gene: TRBV14
j_gene: TRBJ1-1
abundance: -
CDR3aa: CASSRPSRRVGENTEAFF
CDR3nt: TGTGCCAGCAGCCGACCGTCTCGCAGGGTGGGGGAGAACACTGAAGCTTTCTTT

d_gene: -
v_gene: TRBV2
j_gene: TRBJ2-1
abundance: -
CDR3aa: CASSGTLGDEQFF
CDR3nt: TGTGCCAGCAGTGGAACACTGGGCGATGAGCAGTTCTTC

d_gene: -
v_gene: TRBV7-2
j_gene: TRBJ1-4
abundance: -
CDR3aa: CASSLLIGVNEKLFF
CDR3nt: TGTGCCAGCTCCCTTTTAATCGGCGTTAATGAAAAACTGTTTTTT

d_gene: TRBD1
v_gene: TRBV27
j_gene: TRBJ1-3
abundance: -
CDR3aa: CASRTQGGNTIYF
CDR3nt: TGTGCCAGCAGAACACAGGGGGGAAACACCATATATTTT

d_gene: -
v_gene: TRBV5-1
j_gene: TRBJ1-1
abundance: -
CDR3aa: CASSLDPGGTEAFF
CDR3nt: TGCGCCAGCAGCCTGGACCCGGGGGGAACTGAAGCTTTCTTT

d_gene: TRBD2
v_gene: TRBV28
j_gene: TRBJ2-3
abundance: -
CDR3aa: CASSYKTGTSGSSTDTQYF
CDR3nt: TGTGCCAGCAGCTATAAAACCGGGACTAGCGGCTCTAGCACAGATACGCAGTATTTT

d_gene: -
v_gene: TRBV3-1/TRBV3-2
j_gene: TRBJ2-5
abundance: -
CDR3aa: CASSQQGLPQETQYF
CDR3nt: TGTGCCAGCAGCCAACAGGGACTCCCGCAAGAGACCCAGTACTTC

d_gene: TRBD2
v_gene: TRBV6-5
j_gene: TRBJ2-1
abundance: -
CDR3aa: CASSRTSGVNNEQFF
CDR3nt: TGTGCCAGCAGCCGGACTAGCGGGGTAAATAATGAGCAGTTCTTC

d_gene: -
v_gene: TRBV5-6
j_gene: TRBJ1-4
abundance: -
CDR3aa: CASSLVTGKTTTEKLFF
CDR3nt: TGTGCCAGCAGCTTGGTGACCGGGAAGACTACCACTGAAAAACTGTTTTTT

d_gene: TRBD1
v_gene: TRBV18
j_gene: TRBJ2-5
abundance: -
CDR3aa: CASSPGTGTWVETQYF
CDR3nt: TGTGCCAGCTCACCAGGGACAGGGACATGGGTAGAGACCCAGTACTTC

d_gene: -
v_gene: TRBV18
j_gene: TRBJ2-1
abundance: few
CDR3aa: CASSFGVDEQFF
CDR3nt: TGTGCCAGCTCATTCGGGGTCGATGAGCAGTTCTTC

d_gene: -
v_gene: TRBV4-1
j_gene: TRBJ1-1
abundance: -
CDR3aa: CASSQISGFGTEAFF
CDR3nt: TGCGCCAGCAGCCAAATTTCAGGGTTCGGAACTGAAGCTTTCTTT

d_gene: TRBD1
v_gene: TRBV4-3
j_gene: TRBJ1-4
abundance: -
CDR3aa: CASSQDGTDNEKLFF
CDR3nt: TGCGCCAGCAGCCAAGACGGGACAGATAATGAAAAACTGTTTTTT

d_gene: -
v_gene: TRBV10-3
j_gene: TRBJ2-2
abundance: -
CDR3aa: CAISAAYTGELFF
CDR3nt: TGTGCCATCAGTGCGGCCTACACCGGGGAGCTGTTTTTT

d_gene: -
v_gene: TRBV5-4
j_gene: TRBJ2-2
abundance: -
CDR3aa: CASSPRTDTGELFF
CDR3nt: TGTGCCAGCAGCCCACGGACAGACACCGGGGAGCTGTTTTTT

d_gene: -
v_gene: TRBV5-5
j_gene: TRBJ2-7
abundance: many
CDR3aa: CASSLGQGREQYF
CDR3nt: TGTGCCAGCAGCTTGGGGCAGGGGCGGGAGCAGTACTTC

d_gene: -
v_gene: TRBV21-1
j_gene: TRBJ1-5
abundance: -
CDR3aa: CASSKIWAVRQPQHF
CDR3nt: TGTGCCAGCAGCAAAATCTGGGCAGTCAGACAGCCCCAGCATTTT

d_gene: -
v_gene: TRBV7-2
j_gene: TRBJ1-3
abundance: -
CDR3aa: CASSIRSGFDTIYF
CDR3nt: TGTGCCAGCAGCATTAGGTCGGGTTTTGACACCATATATTTT

d_gene: -
v_gene: TRBV11-2
j_gene: TRBJ2-3
abundance: -
CDR3aa: CASSLRRGPSTDTQYF
CDR3nt: TGTGCCAGCAGCTTGAGGCGGGGCCCTAGCACAGATACGCAGTATTTT

d_gene: -
v_gene: TRBV27
j_gene: TRBJ1-3
abundance: -
CDR3aa: CASSLSGTAGNTIYF
CDR3nt: TGTGCCAGCAGTTTATCAGGGACCGCTGGAAACACCATATATTTT

d_gene: -
v_gene: TRBV28
j_gene: TRBJ2-1
abundance: -
CDR3aa: CASSLKAISAINEQFF
CDR3nt: TGTGCCAGCAGTTTAAAGGCTATCTCCGCAATAAATGAGCAGTTCTTC

d_gene: TRBD1
v_gene: TRBV28
j_gene: TRBJ2-1
abundance: -
CDR3aa: CASAGQGEPNNEQFF
CDR3nt: TGTGCCAGCGCGGGACAGGGCGAACCTAACAATGAGCAGTTCTTC

d_gene: -
v_gene: TRBV4-1
j_gene: TRBJ2-5
abundance: few
CDR3aa: CASSQAGAQETQYF
CDR3nt: TGCGCCAGCAGCCAAGCGGGGGCCCAAGAGACCCAGTACTTC

d_gene: -
v_gene: TRBV3-1/TRBV3-2
j_gene: TRBJ1-2
abundance: -
CDR3aa: CASSQGHLGSGGYTF
CDR3nt: TGTGCCAGCAGCCAGGGCCATTTGGGTAGTGGGGGCTACACCTTC

d_gene: -
v_gene: TRBV5-1
j_gene: TRBJ2-2
abundance: -
CDR3aa: CASTPNPQANTGELFF
CDR3nt: TGCGCCAGCACCCCTAATCCGCAAGCGAACACCGGGGAGCTGTTTTTT

d_gene: -
v_gene: TRBV28
j_gene: TRBJ1-3
abundance: -
CDR3aa: CASSLTGPGDGNTIYF
CDR3nt: TGTGCCAGCAGTTTAACCGGGCCAGGAGATGGAAACACCATATATTTT

d_gene: TRBD1
v_gene: TRBV13
j_gene: TRBJ1-2
abundance: -
CDR3aa: CASSRQGGGYGYTF
CDR3nt: TGTGCCAGCAGCAGACAGGGAGGGGGGTATGGCTACACCTTC

d_gene: -
v_gene: TRBV7-9
j_gene: TRBJ1-2
abundance: -
CDR3aa: CASSPQGQGGYTF
CDR3nt: TGTGCCAGCAGCCCGCAGGGGCAGGGAGGCTACACCTTC

d_gene: -
v_gene: TRBV15
j_gene: TRBJ2-5
abundance: -
CDR3aa: CATSRDYREETQYF
CDR3nt: TGTGCCACCAGCAGAGATTACAGGGAAGAGACCCAGTACTTC

d_gene: TRBD1
v_gene: TRBV19
j_gene: TRBJ1-2
abundance: -
CDR3aa: CASSIAPGGIYGYTF
CDR3nt: TGTGCCAGTAGTATAGCGCCAGGGGGCATCTATGGCTACACCTTC

d_gene: TRBD1
v_gene: TRBV30
j_gene: TRBJ2-3
abundance: -
CDR3aa: CAWMGQPTDTQYF
CDR3nt: TGTGCCTGGATGGGACAGCCCACAGATACGCAGTATTTT